What follows are 25 T cell receptor beta chains derived from one specimen sequenced in a study of T cells in Graves' hyperthyroidism and ophthalmopathy. The TCR beta CDR3 regions underwent amplification using RNA transcripts as the source. Using the HTBI primer set, a first-round RT-PCR was run on the TCR CDR3. TCRdb re-called the multiplex PCR reads with MiXCR, one entry per CDR3 protein. This sample has hundreds of thousands of distinct CDR3 sequences, with about a sixth found just once. The source material was blood. The receptors were gathered from a woman in her forties with Graves' ophthalmopathy.

This clonotype was observed many times. The gene calls are TRBV6-2 or TRBV6-3 and TRBJ2-3, with 9 positions matching TRBD2. The V gene's germline CDR1 is MNHEY and CDR2 SVGEGT. The CDR3 sequence is 15 residues long. The V gene end was trimmed by 8 bases and the J gene end by 4 bases; junction bases not matched to a gene: 10. DNA of the CDR3: TGTGCCAGCTCCCTCGAAGCGGGGGGCGCAGATACGCAGTATTTT. Its translation is CASSLEAGGADTQYF.

About this clonotype itself: One base away lies a much larger clone, so this may be a sequencing read error. No conserved phenylalanine or tryptophan ends this CDR3, so it is likely a read error. V usage is TRBV30 and J usage is TRBJ2-7; D gene ambiguous. The germline V gene encodes CDR1 GTSNPN and CDR2 SVGIG (reference sequence). This CDR3 region has 14 residues. The V end was cut by 0 bases, the J end by 2 bases, with 11 bases between. The CDR3 sequence is CAWSVGHGPYEQYL. The CDR3 DNA is TGTGCCTGGAGTGTAGGGCACGGGCCCTACGAGCAGTACCTC.

Many counts were recorded for this clonotype. The J gene is TRBJ2-1, the V gene TRBV20-1; D not resolved. The CDR3 totals 10 residues. Per germline, CDR1 DFQATT and CDR2 SNEGSKA (reference sequence). The V end lost 6 bases, the J end lost 6 bases, and 6 bases lay between the germline ends. CDR3 sequence: CSATGNEQFF. Here the CDR3 DNA reads TGCAGTGCCACGGGCAATGAGCAGTTCTTC.

This clonotype has a handful of counts. The CDR3 reads CASRMGTGAYEQYF. The CDR3 region has the DNA TGCGCCAGCAGGATGGGGACAGGTGCCTACGAGCAGTACTTC. The chain uses TRBV10-2 and TRBJ2-7; 8 nucleotides agree with TRBD1. The CDR3 has 14 residues. The ends lost 6 bases at V and 2 bases at J; junction bases unmatched: 6. Looked up from germline, CDR1 is WSHSY and CDR2 is SAAADI.

Only a few counts were recorded for this clonotype. This sequence joins TRBV6-6 and TRBJ1-1, with 8 bases fitting TRBD1. V dropped 2 bases and J dropped 11; count of bases not matched to a gene: 7. This CDR3 is 13 amino acids long. The germline V gene has CDR1 MNHNY and CDR2 SVGAGI (reference sequence). CDR3 nucleotide sequence: TGTGCCAGCAGTTACCGGGACAGGTCCACCGCTTTCTTT. Translation gives CASSYRDRSTAFF.

In its sample, this clonotype was seen many times. The V gene is TRBV7-2, the J gene TRBJ2-7, with unresolved D. Deletions cut 6 bases from V and 6 bases from J, with 9 bases between. This CDR3 region has 11 residues. CDR1 and CDR2 (germline): SGHTA, FQGNSA. The CDR3 nucleotides read TGTGCCAGCAGTCAGTTAACCGAGCAGTACTTC. As protein: CASSQLTEQYF.

This clonotype was seen repeatedly, ten times or more. The rearrangement joins TRBV2 to TRBJ2-5; TRBD1 agrees at 8 bases. The germline CDR1 and CDR2 sequences are SNHLY and FYNNEI. The trim removed 7 bases at V and 2 bases at J, leaving 6 bases unmatched. This CDR3 region has 14 residues. This chain's CDR3 is CASTGQETQETQYF. The CDR3, as DNA: TGTGCCAGCACGGGACAGGAAACGCAAGAGACCCAGTACTTC.

The genes are TRBV6-6 and TRBJ2-5; a possible D gene is TRBD1 (6 bases). Germline assignment: CDR1 MNHNY and CDR2 SVGAGI (reference sequence). The ends were cut back, 0 bases at V and 4 bases at J, with 9 bases in the middle. The CDR3 covers 14 residues. For the CDR3, the DNA is TGTGCCAGCAGTTACTCTGTACAGGGAGAGACCCAGTACTTC. Amino acid sequence: CASSYSVQGETQYF.

This clonotype has just a few counts. The CDR3 coding sequence is TGTGCCAGCAGTGCAGACAAGTTCGCAGATACGCAGTATTTT. Translated, it gives CASSADKFADTQYF. This chain joins TRBV6-4 and TRBJ2-3, with D hard to call. The germline V gene has CDR1 MRHNA and CDR2 SNTAGT. The CDR3 extends over 14 amino acids. The V gene lost 4 bases and the J gene lost 4 bases, with 12 bases spanning the gap.

This clonotype was observed a few times. The chain has TRBV5-1 and TRBJ2-5, with TRBD2 matching 8 bases. Germline CDR1 and CDR2: SGHRS and YFSETQ. After removal of 3 bases from V and 5 bases from J, the junction contained 6 bases not matched to a gene. The CDR3 covers 14 residues. The CDR3 spells CASSSKRGRETQYF. DNA for the CDR3: TGCGCCAGCAGCTCCAAGCGGGGGCGGGAGACCCAGTACTTC.

The CDR3 loop reads CASSHHGQGIGGELFF. CDR3 DNA: TGTGCCAGCAGCCACCATGGACAGGGAATCGGCGGGGAGCTGTTTTTT. The rearrangement joins TRBV3-1 to TRBJ2-2, with TRBD1 matching over 8 bases. Unmatched junction bases numbered 10, after V lost 3 bases and J lost 7 bases. Germline CDR1 and CDR2: LGHDT and YNNKEL (reference sequence). The CDR3 has 16 amino acids.

The sample holds a few counts of this clonotype. The V and J genes are TRBV25-1 and TRBJ1-3; D possibly corresponds to TRBD1 (5 bases). Trimming removed 1 base at V and 3 bases at J, with 13 bases between. CDR1 MGHDK and CDR2 SYGVNS come from the germline V gene. The CDR3 runs to 16 residues. The CDR3 region has the DNA TGTGCCAGCAGTGAATTGGGAAGGGGCTATGGAAACACCATATATTTT. Residues: CASSELGRGYGNTIYF.

A few counts support this clonotype. The chain joins TRBV10-2 to TRBJ2-5, with D tentatively TRBD2 (5 bases). Trimming removed 6 bases at V and 4 bases at J, with 15 bases between. The CDR3 is 14 amino acids. The V gene's germline CDR1 is WSHSY and CDR2 SAAADI. CDR3 sequence (DNA): TGCGCCAGCAGCGCCGGGGATACACGAGAGACCCAGTACTTC. Translation: CASSAGDTRETQYF.

This clonotype was counted at least ten times. This chain connects TRBV5-1 to TRBJ1-2; D not resolved. With 0 bases removed from V and 8 bases from J, the gap between germline ends came to 14 bases. Germline V gene data show CDR1 as SGHRS and CDR2 as YFSETQ. This CDR3 is built from 14 residues. CDR3 in amino acids: CASSLEQDLDGYTF. DNA of the CDR3: TGCGCCAGCAGCTTGGAGCAGGATCTGGACGGCTACACCTTC.

This clonotype was observed at least ten times. This sequence joins TRBV6-1 and TRBJ2-1; 10 nucleotides line up with TRBD2. V was pared by 7 bases and J by 8 bases, with 11 bases of the junction left unmatched. Germline-derived CDR1 and CDR2 are MNHNS and SASEGT. The CDR3 is 15 residues long. The CDR3 sequence is CASKARTSGLDEQFF. The CDR3 DNA sequence: TGTGCCAGCAAAGCGAGGACTAGCGGCTTGGATGAGCAGTTCTTC.

This clonotype was recorded at least ten times. CDR3 sequence: CASSGLKGGTEAFF. CDR3 in DNA: TGTGCCAGCAGCGGACTCAAAGGTGGCACTGAAGCTTTCTTT. This chain links TRBV11-2 with TRBJ1-1; no reliable D call. V was cut by 5 bases and J by 4 bases, with 14 bases left in between. Germline V gene lookup returns CDR1 SGHAT and CDR2 FQNNGV. The CDR3 covers 14 residues.

Worth noting for this clonotype: A read error may be the cause here, since a much bigger clone is one base away. J is TRBJ2-7 and V is TRBV14, with 11 bases aligning to TRBD2. This CDR3 is 15 amino acids long. Germline CDR1 is SGHDN and CDR2 is FVKESK. The CDR3 bases are TGTGCCGGCAGCCAAGTCACTAGCGGGAGTGGGGAGCAGTACTTC. It encodes CAGSQVTSGSGEQYF.

This clonotype was recorded a few times. The genes are TRBV3-1 and TRBJ2-2; D may be TRBD1 (6 bases). Trimming removed 5 bases from V and 2 bases from J, with 18 bases in between. The CDR3 spans 17 residues. The germline CDR1 and CDR2 sequences are LGHDT and YNNKEL (reference sequence). The CDR3 region is CASSSRLDSFNTGELFF. The CDR3 DNA sequence: TGTGCCAGCAGCTCCAGGTTGGACAGCTTTAACACCGGGGAGCTGTTTTTT.

This clonotype was observed a handful of times. The chain links TRBV18 to TRBJ2-1, with TRBD2 matching 12 bases. This CDR3 region has 18 residues. V shed 4 bases and J 0 bases; nucleotides not matched to a gene: 7. Per the germline V gene, CDR1 is KGHSH and CDR2 is LQKENI. The CDR3 nucleotides are TGTGCCAGCTCACAACTAGCGGGAGGTCCTAGCTCCTACAATGAGCAGTTCTTC. Translation gives CASSQLAGGPSSYNEQFF.

This clonotype was counted ten times or more. The chain links TRBV20-1 to TRBJ2-7; D possibly corresponds to TRBD2 (5 bases). The CDR3 is 15 amino acids. Germline V lookup: CDR1 DFQATT, CDR2 SNEGSKA (reference sequence). V was clipped by 0 bases and J by 7 bases, with 19 bases between them. The CDR3 region has the DNA TGCAGTGCTAGAGATAGAGTGACTACCGACGGGGAGCAGTACTTC. Its protein product is CSARDRVTTDGEQYF.

The chain has TRBV10-1 and TRBJ2-6, with TRBD1 matching 9 bases. Germline CDR1 is WNHNN and CDR2 is SYGVQD (reference sequence). There are 17 residues in the CDR3. The V gene end was trimmed by 6 bases and the J gene end by 4 bases; junction bases not matched to a gene: 10. The CDR3 is CASSPGTGRSGANVLTF. As DNA, the CDR3 is TGCGCCAGCAGCCCCGGGACAGGGAGGTCCGGGGCCAACGTCCTGACTTTC.

This rearrangement joins TRBV11-2 to TRBJ2-5; perhaps TRBD2 as D (5 bases). The ends were cut back, 5 bases at V and 1 base at J, with 17 bases in the middle. The germline V gene has CDR1 SGHAT and CDR2 FQNNGV. This CDR3 spans 16 amino acids. The CDR3 DNA sequence: TGTGCCAGCAGCCGGGTGGGAGCAGGCGTCCAAGAGACCCAGTACTTC. Amino acid sequence: CASSRVGAGVQETQYF.

This clonotype was detected many times. The chain combines TRBV28 with TRBJ2-7; 8 bases map to TRBD2. With V trimmed by 4 bases and J by 5 bases, 10 bases remained unmatched. Germline-derived CDR1 and CDR2 are MDHEN and SYDVKM. The CDR3 totals 15 residues. CDR3 bases: TGTGCCAGCAGTTCCCCGGGACTAGTAATGCACGAGCAGTACTTC. This codes for CASSSPGLVMHEQYF.

The table lists this clonotype with many counts. This rearrangement joins TRBV30 to TRBJ1-1, with D maybe TRBD1 (6 bases). The CDR3 covers 15 residues. Trimming stripped 0 bases from V and 1 base from J, with 12 bases between. CDR1 and CDR2 (germline): GTSNPN, SVGIG (reference sequence). As DNA, the CDR3 is TGTGCCTGGAGTGTGGGGGCCCCTTGGAACACTGAAGCTTTCTTT. Protein: CAWSVGAPWNTEAFF.

This clonotype was found many times. This sequence joins TRBV20-1 and TRBJ1-1; D is undetermined. CDR3 length equals 13 residues. V lost 0 bases and J lost 4, with 9 bases in between. Germline V gene sequence: CDR1 DFQATT, CDR2 SNEGSKA (reference sequence). The CDR3 DNA reads TGCAGTGCTAGAGACCTAATGAGCACTGAAGCTTTCTTT. It codes for CSARDLMSTEAFF.